This T cell receptor beta chain is drawn from a study of blood T cell repertoires in COVID-19. Study-level background: Spain, Italy and the United States supplied samples that represented acute and convalescent COVID-19. Sources were T cells, B-cell-depleted T cells, or PBMCs; the material itself was cDNA or gDNA.

CDR1 is MNHNS and CDR2 is SASEGT in the germline V gene. The length of the CDR3 is 15 residues. V was pared by 0 bases and J by 0 bases, with 6 bases between. The authors' processing: Cell counts per sample came from amplifying reference gene primers. The protocol was immunoSEQ multiplex PCR, while the TCRdb copy is restricted to in-frame clones and leaves out a portion. The V and J calls and the clone size are those of that table, but D and trimming were determined from the DNA. The profile shows roughly 110,000 clones, around 85% of them singletons. Material for sequencing was peripheral blood. This receptor was taken from a human donor in a cohort sampled during active COVID-19. V and J are TRBV6-1 and TRBJ1-3; D call uncertain. The CDR3 is CASSEARSSGNTIYF. The CDR3 nucleotides read TGTGCCAGCAGTGAAGCCCGCAGCTCTGGAAACACCATATATTTT.